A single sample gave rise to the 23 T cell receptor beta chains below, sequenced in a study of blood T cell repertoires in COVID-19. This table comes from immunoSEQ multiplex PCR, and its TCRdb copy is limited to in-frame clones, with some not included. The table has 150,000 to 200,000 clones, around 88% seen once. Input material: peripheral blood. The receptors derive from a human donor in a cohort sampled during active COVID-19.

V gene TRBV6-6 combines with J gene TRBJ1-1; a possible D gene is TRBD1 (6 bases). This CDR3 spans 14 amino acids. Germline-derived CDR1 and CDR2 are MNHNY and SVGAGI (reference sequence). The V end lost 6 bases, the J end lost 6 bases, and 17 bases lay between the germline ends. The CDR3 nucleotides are TGTGCCAGCAGATCCGGGACACTTAGGGCTGAAGCTTTCTTT. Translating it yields CASRSGTLRAEAFF.

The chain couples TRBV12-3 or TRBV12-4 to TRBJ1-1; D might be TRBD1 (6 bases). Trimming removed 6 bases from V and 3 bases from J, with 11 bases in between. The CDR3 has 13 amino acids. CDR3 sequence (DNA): TGTGCCAGCAGCCAGGGGACCTACACTGAAGCTTTCTTT. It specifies CASSQGTYTEAFF.

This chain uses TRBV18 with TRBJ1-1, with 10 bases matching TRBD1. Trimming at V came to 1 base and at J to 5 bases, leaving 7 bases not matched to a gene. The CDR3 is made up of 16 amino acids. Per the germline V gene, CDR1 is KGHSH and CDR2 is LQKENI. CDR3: CASSPQDRGRGTEAFF. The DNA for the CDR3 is TGTGCCAGCTCACCACAGGACAGGGGGAGGGGGACTGAAGCTTTCTTT.

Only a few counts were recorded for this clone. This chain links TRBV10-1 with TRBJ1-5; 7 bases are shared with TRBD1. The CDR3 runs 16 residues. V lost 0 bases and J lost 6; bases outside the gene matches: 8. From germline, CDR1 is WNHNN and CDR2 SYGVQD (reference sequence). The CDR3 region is CASSESNRGEGQPQHF. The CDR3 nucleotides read TGCGCCAGCAGTGAGTCGAACAGGGGAGAGGGTCAGCCCCAGCATTTT.

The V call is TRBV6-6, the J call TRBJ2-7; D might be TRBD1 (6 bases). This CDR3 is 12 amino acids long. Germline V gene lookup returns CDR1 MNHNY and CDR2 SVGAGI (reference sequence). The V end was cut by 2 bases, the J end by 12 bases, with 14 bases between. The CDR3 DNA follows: TGTGCCAGCAGTTACAGAGGGGAGACAGGGTACTTC. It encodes CASSYRGETGYF.

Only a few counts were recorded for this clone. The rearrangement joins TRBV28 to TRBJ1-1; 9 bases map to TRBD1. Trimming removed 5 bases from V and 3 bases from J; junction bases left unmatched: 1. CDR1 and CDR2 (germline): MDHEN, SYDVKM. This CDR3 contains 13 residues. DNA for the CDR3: TGTGCCAGCAGTGGGACAGGGCACACTGAAGCTTTCTTT. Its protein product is CASSGTGHTEAFF.

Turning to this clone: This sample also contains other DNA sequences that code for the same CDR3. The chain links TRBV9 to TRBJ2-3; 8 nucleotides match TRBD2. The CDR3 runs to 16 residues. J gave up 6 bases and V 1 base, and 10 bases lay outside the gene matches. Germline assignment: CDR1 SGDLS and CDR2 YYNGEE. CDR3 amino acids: CASSVLGSGGADTQYF. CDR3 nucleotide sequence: TGTGCCAGCAGCGTATTGGGGTCCGGGGGGGCGGATACGCAGTATTTT. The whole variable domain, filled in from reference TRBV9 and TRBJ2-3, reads DSGVTQTPKHLITATGQRVTLRCSPRSGDLSVYWYQQSLDQGLQFLIQYYNGEERAKGNILERFSAQQFPDLHSELNLSSLELGDSALYFCASSVLGSGGADTQYFGPGTRLTVL.

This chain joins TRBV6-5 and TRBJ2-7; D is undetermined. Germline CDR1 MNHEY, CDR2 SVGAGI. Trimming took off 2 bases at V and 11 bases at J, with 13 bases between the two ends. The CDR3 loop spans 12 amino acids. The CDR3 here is CASSYPTGSEYF. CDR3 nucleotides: TGTGCCAGCAGTTACCCGACGGGTTCGGAGTACTTC.

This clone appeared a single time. The CDR3 region has the DNA TGCGCCAGCAGCCAAGATTCCCGGGAGCCACCCCTCCACTTT. It specifies CASSQDSREPPLHF. The rearrangement joins TRBV4-3 to TRBJ1-6; the D is unclear. The germline V and J ends were trimmed by 0 bases and 11 bases, with 11 bases remaining between them. The CDR3 has 14 amino acids. Looked up from germline, CDR1 is LGHNA and CDR2 is YSLEER.

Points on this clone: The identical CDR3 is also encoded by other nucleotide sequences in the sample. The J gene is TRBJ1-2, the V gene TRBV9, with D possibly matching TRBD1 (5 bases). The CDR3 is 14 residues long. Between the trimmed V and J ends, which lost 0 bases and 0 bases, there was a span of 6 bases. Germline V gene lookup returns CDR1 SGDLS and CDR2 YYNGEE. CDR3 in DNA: TGTGCCAGCAGCGTAGGGGGCTCTAACTATGGCTACACCTTC. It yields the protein CASSVGGSNYGYTF.

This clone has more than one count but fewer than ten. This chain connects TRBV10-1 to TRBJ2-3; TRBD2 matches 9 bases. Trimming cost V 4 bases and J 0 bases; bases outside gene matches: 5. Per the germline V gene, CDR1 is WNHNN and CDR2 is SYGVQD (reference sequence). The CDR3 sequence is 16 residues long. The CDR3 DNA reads TGCGCCAGCAGTGCATTAGCGGGGGTAAGCACAGATACGCAGTATTTT. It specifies CASSALAGVSTDTQYF.

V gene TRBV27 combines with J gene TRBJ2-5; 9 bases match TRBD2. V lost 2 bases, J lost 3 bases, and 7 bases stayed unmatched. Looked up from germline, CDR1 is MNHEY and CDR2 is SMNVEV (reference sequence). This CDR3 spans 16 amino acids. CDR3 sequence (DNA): TGTGCCAGCAGTTTAACGGGCGGGGGGGCAGAAGAGACCCAGTACTTC. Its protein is CASSLTGGGAEETQYF.

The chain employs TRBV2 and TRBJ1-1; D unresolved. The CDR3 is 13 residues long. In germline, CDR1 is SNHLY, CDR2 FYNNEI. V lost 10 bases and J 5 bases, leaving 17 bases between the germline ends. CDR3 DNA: TGTGCCACCCAGAGGGCGCAGAGAACTGAAGCTTTCTTT. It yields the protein CATQRAQRTEAFF.

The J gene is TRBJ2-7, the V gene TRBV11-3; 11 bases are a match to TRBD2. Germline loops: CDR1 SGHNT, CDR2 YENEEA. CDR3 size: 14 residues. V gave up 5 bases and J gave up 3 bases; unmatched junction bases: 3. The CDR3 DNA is TGTGCCAGCAGCAGGACTAGCGGGCACTACGAGCAGTACTTC. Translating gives CASSRTSGHYEQYF.

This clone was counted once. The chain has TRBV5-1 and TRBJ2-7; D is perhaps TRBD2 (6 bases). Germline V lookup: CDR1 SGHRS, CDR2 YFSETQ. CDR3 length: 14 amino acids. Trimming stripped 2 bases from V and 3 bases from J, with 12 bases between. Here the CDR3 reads CASSFRLANYEQYF. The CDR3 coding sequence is TGCGCCAGCAGCTTTAGGCTAGCGAACTACGAGCAGTACTTC.

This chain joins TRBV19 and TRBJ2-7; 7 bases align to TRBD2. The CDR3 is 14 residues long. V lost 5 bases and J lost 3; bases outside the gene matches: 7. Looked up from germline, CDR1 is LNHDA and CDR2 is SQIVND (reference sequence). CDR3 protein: CASSRGDQSYEQYF. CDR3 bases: TGTGCCAGTAGTCGGGGGGACCAGAGCTACGAGCAGTACTTC.

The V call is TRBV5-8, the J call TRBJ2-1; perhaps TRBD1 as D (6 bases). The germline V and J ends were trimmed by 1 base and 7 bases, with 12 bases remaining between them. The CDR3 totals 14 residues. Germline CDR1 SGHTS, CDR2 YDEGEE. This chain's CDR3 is CASSLKDSTNEQFF. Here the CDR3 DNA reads TGTGCCAGCAGCTTGAAGGACAGCACTAATGAGCAGTTCTTC. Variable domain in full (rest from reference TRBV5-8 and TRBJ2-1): EAGVTQSPTHLIKTRGQQATLRCSPISGHTSVYWYQQALGLGLQFLLWYDEGEERNRGNFPPRFSGRQFPNYSSELNVNALELEDSALYLCASSLKDSTNEQFFGPGTRLTVL.

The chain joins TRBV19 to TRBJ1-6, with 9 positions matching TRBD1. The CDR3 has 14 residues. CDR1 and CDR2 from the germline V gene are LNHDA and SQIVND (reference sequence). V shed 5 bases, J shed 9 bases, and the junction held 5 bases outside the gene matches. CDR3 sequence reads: CASSADRGGSPLHF. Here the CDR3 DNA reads TGTGCCAGTAGTGCGGACAGGGGCGGTTCACCCCTCCACTTT.

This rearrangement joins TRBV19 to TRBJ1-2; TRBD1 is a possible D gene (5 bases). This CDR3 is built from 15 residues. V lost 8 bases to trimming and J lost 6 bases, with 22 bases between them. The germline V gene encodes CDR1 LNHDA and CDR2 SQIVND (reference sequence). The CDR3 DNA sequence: TGTGCCAGTGGCCCCCCCAACGCAGGGCTGAATGGCTACACCTTC. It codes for CASGPPNAGLNGYTF.

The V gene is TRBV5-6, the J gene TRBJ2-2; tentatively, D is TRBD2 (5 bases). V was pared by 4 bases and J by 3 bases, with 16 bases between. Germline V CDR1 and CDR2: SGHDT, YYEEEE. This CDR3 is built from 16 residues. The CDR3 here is CASSPRGRRYTGELFF. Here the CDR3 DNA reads TGTGCCAGCAGCCCTCGGGGAAGGAGGTACACCGGGGAGCTGTTTTTT.

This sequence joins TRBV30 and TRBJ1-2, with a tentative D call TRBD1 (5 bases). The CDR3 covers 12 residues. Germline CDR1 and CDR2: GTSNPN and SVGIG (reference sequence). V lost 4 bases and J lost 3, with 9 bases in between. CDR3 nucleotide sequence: TGTGCCTGGATGGGGGGAGACTATGGCTACACCTTC. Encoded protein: CAWMGGDYGYTF. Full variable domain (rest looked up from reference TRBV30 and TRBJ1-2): SQTIHQWPATLVQPVGSPLSLECTVEGTSNPNLYWYRQAAGRGLQLLFYSVGIGQISSEVPQNLSASRPQDRQFILSSKKLLLSDSGFYLCAWMGGDYGYTFGSGTRLTVV.

The CDR3 bases are TGTGCCAGCAGCTTACTCGCGGGGCCCAAAGGCTACACCTTC. Protein sequence: CASSLLAGPKGYTF. This chain connects TRBV7-9 to TRBJ1-2; a weak D match, TRBD1 (5 bases). Per germline, CDR1 SEHNR and CDR2 FQNEAQ (reference sequence). V was cut by 2 bases and J by 8 bases, with 15 bases left in between. The CDR3 is made up of 14 amino acids. The variable domain in full, completed from reference TRBV7-9 and TRBJ1-2, reads DTGVSQNPRHKITKRGQNVTFRCDPISEHNRLYWYRQTLGQGPEFLTYFQNEAQLEKSRLLSDRFSAERPKGSFSTLEIQRTEQGDSAMYLCASSLLAGPKGYTFGSGTRLTVV.

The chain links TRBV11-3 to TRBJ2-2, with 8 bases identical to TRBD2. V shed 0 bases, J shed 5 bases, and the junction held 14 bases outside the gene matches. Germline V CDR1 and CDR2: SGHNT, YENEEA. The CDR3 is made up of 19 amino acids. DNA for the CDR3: TGTGCCAGCAGCTTAGAATTCCCCTCGGGGGGGCAGAAGACCGGGGAGCTGTTTTTT. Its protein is CASSLEFPSGGQKTGELFF.